This T cell receptor (beta chain) stems from a study of T cell repertoires in ileal Crohn's disease. Looked up from germline, CDR1 is MRHNA and CDR2 is SNTAGT. V was cut by 0 bases and J by 8 bases, with 10 bases left in between. This CDR3 comprises 13 residues. The protocol was immunoSEQ multiplex PCR, while the TCRdb copy is restricted to in-frame clones and leaves out a portion. The sample contains approximately 7,900 clones, about four fifths of which appear only once. The TCR originated in an adult with Crohn's disease. The sample comprised ileal tissue. The chain joins TRBV6-4 to TRBJ1-1; D ambiguous. Written as DNA, the CDR3 is TGTGCCAGCAGTGACTCGCAGTCAGGAGAAGCTTTCTTT. This gives the protein CASSDSQSGEAFF.